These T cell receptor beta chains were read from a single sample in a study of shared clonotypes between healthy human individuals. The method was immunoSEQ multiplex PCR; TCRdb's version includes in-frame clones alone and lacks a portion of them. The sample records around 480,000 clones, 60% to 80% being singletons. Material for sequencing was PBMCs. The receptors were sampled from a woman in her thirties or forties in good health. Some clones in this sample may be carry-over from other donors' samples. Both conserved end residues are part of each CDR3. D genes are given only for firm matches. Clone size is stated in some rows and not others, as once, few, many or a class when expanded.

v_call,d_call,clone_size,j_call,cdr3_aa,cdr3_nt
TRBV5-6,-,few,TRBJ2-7,CASSLEGVKSYEQYF,TGTGCCAGCAGCTTGGAAGGGGTTAAGTCCTACGAGCAGTACTTC
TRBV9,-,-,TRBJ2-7,CASSVGAGDSYEQYF,TGTGCCAGCAGCGTAGGGGCAGGGGACTCCTACGAGCAGTACTTC
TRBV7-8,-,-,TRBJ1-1,CASSADRFGLMNTEAFF,TGTGCCAGCAGCGCAGACAGGTTCGGCCTTATGAACACTGAAGCTTTCTTT
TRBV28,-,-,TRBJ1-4,CASSSPGWANEKLFF,TGTGCCAGCAGTTCCCCCGGGTGGGCTAATGAAAAACTGTTTTTT
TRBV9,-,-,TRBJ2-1,CASSARWRERFTYNEQFF,TGTGCCAGCAGCGCCCGGTGGCGCGAGAGGTTTACCTACAATGAGCAGTTCTTC
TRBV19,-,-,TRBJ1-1,CASNRGVNTEAFF,TGTGCCAGTAATCGAGGGGTCAACACTGAAGCTTTCTTT
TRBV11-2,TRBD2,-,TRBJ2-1,CASSSEGLAGDEQFF,TGTGCCAGCAGCTCTGAAGGACTAGCCGGCGATGAGCAGTTCTTC
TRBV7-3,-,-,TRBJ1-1,CASSFTGSTEAFF,TGTGCCAGCAGCTTCACAGGGAGCACTGAAGCTTTCTTT
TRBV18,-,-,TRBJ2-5,CASSPRAGGQETQYF,TGTGCCAGCTCACCACGGGCGGGTGGCCAAGAGACCCAGTACTTC
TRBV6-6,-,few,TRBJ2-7,CASSFMARDEQYF,TGTGCCAGCAGTTTTATGGCCCGAGACGAGCAGTACTTC
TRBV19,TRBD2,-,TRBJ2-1,CASNEAGGNLGEQFF,TGTGCCAGTAACGAAGCGGGAGGGAACCTGGGTGAGCAGTTCTTC
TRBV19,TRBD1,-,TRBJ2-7,CASSRQGPYEQYF,TGTGCCAGTAGCAGACAGGGTCCCTACGAGCAGTACTTC
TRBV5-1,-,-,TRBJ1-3,CASSLVGAGNTIYF,TGCGCCAGCAGCTTGGTCGGGGCTGGAAACACCATATATTTT
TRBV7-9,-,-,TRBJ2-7,CASSPYSYEQYF,TGTGCCAGCAGCCCCTACAGTTACGAGCAGTACTTC
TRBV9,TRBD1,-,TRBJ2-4,CASSFGQGAQNIQYF,TGTGCCAGCAGCTTTGGACAGGGGGCGCAAAACATTCAGTACTTC
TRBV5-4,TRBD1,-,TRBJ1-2,CASSSLQGADGYTF,TGTGCCAGCAGCTCACTCCAGGGGGCGGATGGCTACACCTTC
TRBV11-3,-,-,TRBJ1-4,CASSLRNRSEKLFF,TGTGCCAGCAGCTTACGGAACAGGTCCGAAAAACTGTTTTTT
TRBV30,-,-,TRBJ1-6,CAWSVTRDSPLHF,TGTGCCTGGAGTGTAACGCGGGATTCACCCCTCCACTTT
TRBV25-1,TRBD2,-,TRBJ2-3,CASSGLAGDTQYF,TGTGCCAGCAGCGGACTAGCGGGAGATACGCAGTATTTT
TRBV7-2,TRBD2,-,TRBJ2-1,CASSLGGGRANEQFF,TGTGCCAGCAGCTTAGGAGGCGGGAGGGCCAATGAGCAGTTCTTC
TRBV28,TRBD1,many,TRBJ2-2,CASSPGTGHTGELFF,TGTGCCAGCAGTCCCGGGACAGGGCACACCGGGGAGCTGTTTTTT
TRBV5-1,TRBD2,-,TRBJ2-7,CASSTGSSGKNYEQYF,TGCGCCAGCAGCACCGGGTCAAGCGGGAAGAACTACGAGCAGTACTTC
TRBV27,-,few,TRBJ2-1,CASSLRWGEQFF,TGTGCCAGCAGTTTAAGGTGGGGTGAGCAGTTCTTC
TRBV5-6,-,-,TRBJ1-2,CASREGNYGYTF,TGTGCCAGCCGGGAGGGCAACTATGGCTACACCTTC
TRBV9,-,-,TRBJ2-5,CASSVGQMGEETQYF,TGTGCCAGCAGCGTAGGACAGATGGGGGAAGAGACCCAGTACTTC
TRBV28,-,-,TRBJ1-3,CASTLSTGGSGNTIYF,TGTGCCAGCACACTCTCGACAGGAGGCTCTGGAAACACCATATATTTT